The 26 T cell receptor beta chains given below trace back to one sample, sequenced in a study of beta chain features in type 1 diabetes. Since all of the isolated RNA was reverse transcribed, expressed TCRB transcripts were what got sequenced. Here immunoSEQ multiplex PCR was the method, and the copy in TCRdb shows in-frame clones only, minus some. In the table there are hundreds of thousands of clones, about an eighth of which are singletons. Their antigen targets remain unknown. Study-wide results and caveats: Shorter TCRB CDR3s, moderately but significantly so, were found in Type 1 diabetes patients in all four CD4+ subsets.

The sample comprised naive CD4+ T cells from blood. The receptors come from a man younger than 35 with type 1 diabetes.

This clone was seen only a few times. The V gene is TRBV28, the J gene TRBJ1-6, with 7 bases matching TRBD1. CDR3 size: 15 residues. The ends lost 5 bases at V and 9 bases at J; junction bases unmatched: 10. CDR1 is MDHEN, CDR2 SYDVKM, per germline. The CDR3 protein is CASSLPGTVVSPLHF. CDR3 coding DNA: TGTGCCAGCAGTCTCCCTGGGACAGTAGTTTCACCCCTCCACTTT.

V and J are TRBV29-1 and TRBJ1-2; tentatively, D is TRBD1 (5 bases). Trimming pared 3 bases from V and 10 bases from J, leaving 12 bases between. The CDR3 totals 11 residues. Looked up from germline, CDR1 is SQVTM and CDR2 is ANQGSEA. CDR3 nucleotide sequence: TGCAGCGTTGACCCCAGAGGACACTACACCTTC. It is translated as CSVDPRGHYTF.

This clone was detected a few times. The CDR3 sequence: CASSPEYPDRGYGEQYF. The DNA for the CDR3 is TGTGCCAGCTCACCAGAATATCCGGACAGGGGGTATGGCGAGCAGTACTTC. The chain employs TRBV18 and TRBJ2-7; 10 bases are shared with TRBD1. The CDR3 is 17 residues long. Germline loops: CDR1 KGHSH, CDR2 LQKENI. The V and J ends lost 2 bases and 6 bases, in that order; junction bases with no gene match: 13.

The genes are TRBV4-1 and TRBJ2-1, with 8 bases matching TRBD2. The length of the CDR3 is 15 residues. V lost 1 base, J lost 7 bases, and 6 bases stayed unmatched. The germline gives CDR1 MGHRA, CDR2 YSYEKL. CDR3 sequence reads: CASSQVRGGVNEQFF. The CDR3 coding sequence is TGCGCCAGCAGCCAAGTACGGGGGGGAGTAAATGAGCAGTTCTTC.

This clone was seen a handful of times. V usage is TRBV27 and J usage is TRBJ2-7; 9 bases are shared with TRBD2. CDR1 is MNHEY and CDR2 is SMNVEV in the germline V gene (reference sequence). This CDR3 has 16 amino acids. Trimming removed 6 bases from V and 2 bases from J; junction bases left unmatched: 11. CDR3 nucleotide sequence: TGTGCCAGCAGCCGAGGTATGACTAGCGGCCCCTACGAGCAGTACTTC. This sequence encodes CASSRGMTSGPYEQYF.

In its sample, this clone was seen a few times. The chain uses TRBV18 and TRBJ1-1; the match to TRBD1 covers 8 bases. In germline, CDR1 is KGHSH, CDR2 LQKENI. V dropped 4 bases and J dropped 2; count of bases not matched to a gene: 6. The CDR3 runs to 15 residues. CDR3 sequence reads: CASSLRTGRNTEAFF. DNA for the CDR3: TGTGCCAGCTCACTCCGGACAGGGCGCAACACTGAAGCTTTCTTT. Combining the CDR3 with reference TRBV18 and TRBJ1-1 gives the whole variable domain NAGVMQNPRHLVRRRGQEARLRCSPMKGHSHVYWYRQLPEEGLKFMVYLQKENIIDESGMPKERFSAEFPKEGPSILRIQQVVRGDSAAYFCASSLRTGRNTEAFFGQGTRLTVV.

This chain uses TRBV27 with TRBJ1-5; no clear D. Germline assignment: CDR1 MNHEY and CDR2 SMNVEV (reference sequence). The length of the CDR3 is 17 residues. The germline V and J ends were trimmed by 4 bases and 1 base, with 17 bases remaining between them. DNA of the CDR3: TGTGCCAGCAGTTCGTTCCCCCAGGTAGGGAGCAATCAGCCCCAGCATTTT. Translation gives CASSSFPQVGSNQPQHF.

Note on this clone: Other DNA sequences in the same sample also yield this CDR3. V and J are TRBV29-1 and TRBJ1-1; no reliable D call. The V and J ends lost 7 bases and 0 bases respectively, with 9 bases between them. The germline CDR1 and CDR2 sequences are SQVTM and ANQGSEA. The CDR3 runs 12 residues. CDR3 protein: CSAADMNTEAFF. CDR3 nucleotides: TGCAGCGCTGCTGATATGAACACTGAAGCTTTCTTT. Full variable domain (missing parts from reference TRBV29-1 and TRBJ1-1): SAVISQKPSRDICQRGTSLTIQCQVDSQVTMMFWYRQQPGQSLTLIATANQGSEATYESGFVIDKFPISRPNLTFSTLTVSNMSPEDSSIYLCSAADMNTEAFFGQGTRLTVV.

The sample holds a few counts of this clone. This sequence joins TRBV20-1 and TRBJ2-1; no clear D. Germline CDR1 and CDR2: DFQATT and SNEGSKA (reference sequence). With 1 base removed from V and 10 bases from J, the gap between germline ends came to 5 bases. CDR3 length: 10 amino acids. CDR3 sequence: CSARGPEQFF. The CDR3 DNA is TGCAGTGCTAGAGGCCCCGAGCAGTTCTTC.

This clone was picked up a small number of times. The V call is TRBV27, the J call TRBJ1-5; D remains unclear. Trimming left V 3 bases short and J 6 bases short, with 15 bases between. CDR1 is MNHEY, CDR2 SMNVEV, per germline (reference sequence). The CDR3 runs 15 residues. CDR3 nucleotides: TGTGCCAGCAGTTTCTTAAGTGAGTTTAGTCAGCCCCAGCATTTT. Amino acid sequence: CASSFLSEFSQPQHF.

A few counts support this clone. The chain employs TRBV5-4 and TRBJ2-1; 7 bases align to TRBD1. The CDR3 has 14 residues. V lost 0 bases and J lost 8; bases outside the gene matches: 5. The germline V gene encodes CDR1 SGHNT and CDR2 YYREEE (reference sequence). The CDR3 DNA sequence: TGTGCCAGCAGCTTGGTGACAGGGCTTGATGAGCAGTTCTTC. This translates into CASSLVTGLDEQFF.

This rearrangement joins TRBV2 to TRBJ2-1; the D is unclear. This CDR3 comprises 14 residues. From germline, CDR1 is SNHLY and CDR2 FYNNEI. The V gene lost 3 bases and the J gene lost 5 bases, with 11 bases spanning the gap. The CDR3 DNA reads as TGTGCCAGCAGTGAGGCAGCAGAAGACAATGAGCAGTTCTTC. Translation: CASSEAAEDNEQFF.

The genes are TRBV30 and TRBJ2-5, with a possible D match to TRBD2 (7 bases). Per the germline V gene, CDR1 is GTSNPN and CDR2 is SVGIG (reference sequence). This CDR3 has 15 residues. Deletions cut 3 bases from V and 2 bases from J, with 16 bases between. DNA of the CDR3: TGTGCCTGGAGGAATCCAGCGGGACATCAAGAGACCCAGTACTTC. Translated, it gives CAWRNPAGHQETQYF.

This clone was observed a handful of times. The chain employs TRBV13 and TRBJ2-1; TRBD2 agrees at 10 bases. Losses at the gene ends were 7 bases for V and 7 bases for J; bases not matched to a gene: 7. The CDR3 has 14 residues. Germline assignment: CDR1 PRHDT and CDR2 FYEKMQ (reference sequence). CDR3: CASNRLAGVNEQFF. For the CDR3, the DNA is TGTGCCAGCAATCGGCTAGCGGGGGTGAATGAGCAGTTCTTC.

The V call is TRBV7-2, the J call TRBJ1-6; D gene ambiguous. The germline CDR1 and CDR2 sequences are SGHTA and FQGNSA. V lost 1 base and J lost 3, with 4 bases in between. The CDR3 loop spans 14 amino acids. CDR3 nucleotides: TGTGCCAGCAGCTTAGAGAGCTATAATTCACCCCTCCACTTT. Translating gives CASSLESYNSPLHF. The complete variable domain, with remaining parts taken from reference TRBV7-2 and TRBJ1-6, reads GAGVSQSPSNKVTEKGKDVELRCDPISGHTALYWYRQSLGQGLEFLIYFQGNSAPDKSGLPSDRFSAERTGGSVSTLTIQRTQQEDSAVYLCASSLESYNSPLHFGNGTRLTVT.

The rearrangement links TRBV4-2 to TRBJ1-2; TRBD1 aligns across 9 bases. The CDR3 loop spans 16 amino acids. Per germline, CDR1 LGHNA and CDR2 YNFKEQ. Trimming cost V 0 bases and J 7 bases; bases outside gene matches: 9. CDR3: CASSQDMTGGLLGYTF. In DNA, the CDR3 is TGTGCCAGCAGCCAAGATATGACAGGGGGATTGCTTGGCTACACCTTC.

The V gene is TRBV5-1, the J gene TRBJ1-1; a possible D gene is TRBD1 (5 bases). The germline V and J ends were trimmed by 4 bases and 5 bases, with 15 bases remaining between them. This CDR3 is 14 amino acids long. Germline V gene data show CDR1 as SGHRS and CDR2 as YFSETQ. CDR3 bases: TGCGCCAGCAGCGACGTACCAGGGAGGACTGAAGCTTTCTTT. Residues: CASSDVPGRTEAFF.

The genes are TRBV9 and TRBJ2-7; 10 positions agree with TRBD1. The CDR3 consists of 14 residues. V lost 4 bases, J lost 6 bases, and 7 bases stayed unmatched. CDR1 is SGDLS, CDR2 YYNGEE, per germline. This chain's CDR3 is CASSPPGQGFEQYF. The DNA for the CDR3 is TGTGCCAGCAGCCCTCCGGGACAGGGGTTCGAGCAGTACTTC. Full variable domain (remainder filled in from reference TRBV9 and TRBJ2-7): DSGVTQTPKHLITATGQRVTLRCSPRSGDLSVYWYQQSLDQGLQFLIQYYNGEERAKGNILERFSAQQFPDLHSELNLSSLELGDSALYFCASSPPGQGFEQYFGPGTRLTVT.

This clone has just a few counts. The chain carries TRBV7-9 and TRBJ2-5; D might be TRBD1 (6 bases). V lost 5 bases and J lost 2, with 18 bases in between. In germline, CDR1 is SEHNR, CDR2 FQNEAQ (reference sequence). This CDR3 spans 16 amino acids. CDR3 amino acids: CASSPRTARAQETQYF. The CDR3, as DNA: TGTGCCAGCAGCCCTAGGACAGCCCGAGCACAAGAGACCCAGTACTTC.

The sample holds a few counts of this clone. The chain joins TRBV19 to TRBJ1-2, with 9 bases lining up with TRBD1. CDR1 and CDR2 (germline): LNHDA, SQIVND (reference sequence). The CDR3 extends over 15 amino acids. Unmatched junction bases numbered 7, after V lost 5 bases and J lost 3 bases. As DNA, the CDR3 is TGTGCCAGTAGTGGAACAGGGGGCAGCGACTATGGCTACACCTTC. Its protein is CASSGTGGSDYGYTF.

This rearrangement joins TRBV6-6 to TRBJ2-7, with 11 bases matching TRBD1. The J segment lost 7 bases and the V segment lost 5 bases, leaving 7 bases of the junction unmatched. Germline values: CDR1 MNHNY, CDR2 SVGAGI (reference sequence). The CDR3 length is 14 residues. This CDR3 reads CASSHGQGAGEQYF. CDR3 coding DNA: TGTGCCAGCAGTCACGGACAGGGGGCTGGAGAGCAGTACTTC.

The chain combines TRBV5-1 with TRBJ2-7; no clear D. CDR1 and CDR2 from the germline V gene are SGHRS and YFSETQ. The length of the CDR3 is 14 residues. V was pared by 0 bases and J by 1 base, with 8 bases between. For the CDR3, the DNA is TGCGCCAGCAGCTTGGTGGCGGAGTCCTACGAGCAGTACTTC. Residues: CASSLVAESYEQYF.

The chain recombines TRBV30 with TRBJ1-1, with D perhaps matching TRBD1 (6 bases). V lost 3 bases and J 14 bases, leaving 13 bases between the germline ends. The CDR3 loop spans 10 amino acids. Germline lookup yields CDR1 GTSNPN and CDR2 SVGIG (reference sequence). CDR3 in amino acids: CAWSRDIGFF. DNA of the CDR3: TGTGCCTGGAGCCGGGACATCGGGTTCTTT.

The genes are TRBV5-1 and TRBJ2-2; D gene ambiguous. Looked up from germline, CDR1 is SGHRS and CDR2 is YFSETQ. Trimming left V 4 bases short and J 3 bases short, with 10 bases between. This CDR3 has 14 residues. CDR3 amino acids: CASSPRADTGELFF. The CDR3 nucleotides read TGCGCCAGCAGCCCCCGGGCGGACACCGGGGAGCTGTTTTTT.

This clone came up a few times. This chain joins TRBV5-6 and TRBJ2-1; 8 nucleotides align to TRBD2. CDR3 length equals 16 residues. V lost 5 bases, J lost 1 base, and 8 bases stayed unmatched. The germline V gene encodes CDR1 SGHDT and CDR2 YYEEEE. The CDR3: CASRLPGLGSYNEQFF. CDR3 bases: TGTGCCAGCAGACTACCGGGACTAGGATCCTACAATGAGCAGTTCTTC.

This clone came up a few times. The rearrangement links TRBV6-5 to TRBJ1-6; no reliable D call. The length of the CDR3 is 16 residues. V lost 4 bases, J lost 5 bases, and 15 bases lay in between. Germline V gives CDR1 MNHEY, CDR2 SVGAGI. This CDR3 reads CASSSTVVPDNSPLHF. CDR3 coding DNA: TGTGCCAGCAGTTCCACAGTCGTACCCGATAATTCACCCCTCCACTTT.